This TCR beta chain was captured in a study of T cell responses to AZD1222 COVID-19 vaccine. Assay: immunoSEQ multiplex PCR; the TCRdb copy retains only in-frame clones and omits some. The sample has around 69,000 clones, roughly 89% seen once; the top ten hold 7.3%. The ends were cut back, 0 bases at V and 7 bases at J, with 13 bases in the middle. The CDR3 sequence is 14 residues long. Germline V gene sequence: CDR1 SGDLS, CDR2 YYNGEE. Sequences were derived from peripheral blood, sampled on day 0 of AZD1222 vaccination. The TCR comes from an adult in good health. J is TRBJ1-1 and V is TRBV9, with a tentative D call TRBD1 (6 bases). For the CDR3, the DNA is TGTGCCAGCAGCGTAGAGGGGGGCATCCTTGAAGCTTTCTTT. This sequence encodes CASSVEGGILEAFF.